This TCR beta chain was sequenced during a study of blood T cell repertoires in COVID-19. About the study: COVID-19 samples from acute and convalescent phases originated in the United States, Italy and Spain. Sources were T cells, B-cell-depleted T cells, or PBMCs; the material itself was cDNA or gDNA.

V lost 0 bases to trimming and J lost 10 bases, with 18 bases between them. Germline values: CDR1 SGHVS, CDR2 FNYEAQ. The CDR3 sequence is 15 residues long. Some clones are missing from TCRdb's copy, which holds only in-frame ones; the method was immunoSEQ multiplex PCR. Of around 160,000 clones in the sample, about four fifths were seen once. This chain connects TRBV7-6 to TRBJ1-2; D is perhaps TRBD1 (6 bases). This TCR was sampled from a human donor with acute or convalescent COVID-19. The donor label of this sample is uncertain. The material sequenced was peripheral blood. The CDR3 loop is CASSLAVGGAGYYTF. DNA for the CDR3: TGTGCCAGCAGCTTAGCAGTCGGGGGGGCTGGATACTACACCTTC.